The T cell receptor beta chain described here comes from a study of blood T cell repertoires in COVID-19. Study background: The cDNA or gDNA used as material had been derived from T cells, B-cell-depleted T cells, or PBMCs.

TCRdb's copy holds only in-frame clones and misses some; the assay was immunoSEQ multiplex PCR. The data show 250,000 to 350,000 clones, with around 88% seen just once and approximately 1.1% held by the top ten. The source is a woman aged 45-60 years with acute or convalescent COVID-19. Sequencing used peripheral blood.

The CDR3 DNA reads as TGTGCCAGCAGCTTGCAGATGAACACTGAAGCTTTCTTT. The encoded protein is CASSLQMNTEAFF. V and J are TRBV5-4 and TRBJ1-1; unclear D gene. Per germline, CDR1 SGHNT and CDR2 YYREEE (reference sequence). The CDR3 totals 13 residues. V was pared by 1 base and J by 0 bases, with 4 bases between.